This paragraph reports one TCR beta chain. Its antigen remains unknown. This entry is derived from a study of response to subunit inactivated influenza vaccine. Study results and limitations: The study's authors posited that every seasonal influenza vaccination enlists few new T cells.

Germline CDR1 and CDR2: SGHTA and FQGNSA. CDR3 length: 15 residues. Each CDR3 protein gets one entry after TCRdb re-called the RT-PCR reads with MiXCR. The sample consists of 600,000 to 850,000 distinct CDR3 sequences, around 15% of them appearing once. The J gene is TRBJ2-5, the V gene TRBV7-2; TRBD1 agrees at 8 bases. The DNA end is more similar to TRBJ2-1, so the J call may be wrong. The input for sequencing was PBMCs from blood, taken 14 to 15 days before vaccination. The sequence derives from a man aged 50-59 years who received an inactivated influenza vaccine. The CDR3 protein is CASSFRTGLQETQFF. The CDR3 region has the DNA TGTGCCAGCAGCTTCAGGACAGGGTTACAAGAGACCCAGTTCTTC.